This T cell receptor beta chain originates from a study of identical twins (dated by TCRdb to the mid-2010s). In the study overall: TCR alpha and beta repertoires from monozygotic twins, unrelated adults of various ages and cord blood were deep-sequenced to test whether fetal clonotypes persist. To rule out contamination, the twin experiments were replicated at different times with different library preparation protocols. Study-level results and caveats: Zero-insertion analyses could be partly confounded by invariant T cells such as MAIT and iNKT, although diverse VJ usage argued against such confounding for most clonotypes. Fewer insertions were carried by abundant cord blood beta clonotypes; a weaker similar trend was observed in young adult naive repertoires, while no such trend was observed in memory repertoires. Compared with coincidental sharing between unrelated individuals, out-of-frame TCR alpha sequences shared between twins showed an excess of sequences with low generation probability. Recombination models systematically underestimated out-of-frame TCR alpha sharing in monozygotic twins but agreed with sharing between unrelated individuals. Excess twin sharing in beta out-of-frame sequences was weaker because fewer shared sequences lowered the signal-to-noise ratio. Conclusions relied on cross-sectional statistical analysis, since the same donors could not be followed over many years.

The germline V gene (reference sequence) yields LNHNV for CDR1 and YYDKDF for CDR2. The CDR3 spans 14 residues, from the cysteine through the valine. Only the CDR3 DNA stays, 42 bases, in frame from base 1. From V the trimming removes 0 bases and from J it removes 5 bases, while the gene matches leave 4 bases of the junction unaccounted for. Receptor amplification or capture employed 5' RACE. The reads were generated on an Illumina HiSeq 2000. A universal primer binding site was introduced by template switching, and a unique molecular identifier was present in the final cDNA, enabling accurate counting of TCR cDNA molecules. Specific primers in the conserved constant-segment region were used to synthesize first-strand cDNA for the TCR alpha and beta chains. Each cDNA library was double barcoded, with a SMART-Mk sample barcode plus Illumina barcodes, to control for contamination. Two successive PCR steps introduced TruSeq adapter sequences along with Illumina sample barcodes. The Illumina HiSeq platform was used with custom primers to sequence TCR alpha and beta cDNA libraries. The source study handled its data this way. MiGEC was used to process raw reads and extract unique molecular identifiers, and MiXCR was used to find CDR3 positions. Recombination models were inferred per individual with the repgenHMM and IGoR tools using an EM algorithm. Shared clonotype analysis was performed with the tcR package in R, normalizing sharing by the product of cloneset sizes. To study raw recombination free of thymic and clonal selection effects, out-of-frame nonproductive sequences were analyzed. The public reads were quality trimmed at Q25 with fastp and then assembled into clones with MiXCR by TCRdb, keeping productive beta chains. Records with the same CDR3 protein are collapsed into one entry carrying the most frequent genes and DNA. Clone size and V and J calls follow TCRdb, not the original study. This sample has about 920,000 distinct CDR3 sequences in its table, and around an eighth of those were observed once. The top ten constitute 1.5% to 2% of the sample.

This clonotype was counted many times. There is no known antigen for this receptor. No base-level quality is on record; no much larger clone is a single base apart. Only healthy Caucasian donors were included. Three pairs of female monozygotic twins, all aged about 18 to 30 years, made up the twin cohort. RNA for TCR libraries was isolated from peripheral blood mononuclear cells. These data were also filed under a second study, of yellow fever vaccine responses in identical twins. Reported in the second study: The T cell response to vaccination in identical twins was reported by the authors to appear partly convergent and partly personalized. In identical twins, the study followed T cell clones that responded to the vaccine with precision.

The TCR comes from a young woman in good health. In this chain, TRBV15 is recombined with TRBJ2-7; TRBD2 aligns with 7 central bases. Material for sequencing was PBMCs. At the DNA level, the sequence is TGTGCCACCAGCAGAGATAGTGGGGGGGACGAGCAGTACGTC. This encodes CATSRDSGGDEQYV.